What follows are 25 T cell receptor beta chains derived from one specimen sequenced in a study of technical replicates of blood from several donors. The protocol was immunoSEQ multiplex PCR, while the TCRdb copy is restricted to in-frame clones and leaves out a portion. This sample has tens of thousands of clones, with about nine tenths found just once. Sequenced input: PBMCs. These receptors were obtained from a human donor in good health. Some clones in this sample may be carry-over from other donors' samples.

The gene calls are TRBV29-1 and TRBJ2-7; 11 bases align to TRBD1. CDR1 is SQVTM, CDR2 ANQGSEA, per germline. V lost 5 bases, J lost 5 bases, and 5 bases stayed unmatched. The CDR3 contains 13 residues. The CDR3 loop is CSVFGQGAHEQYF. DNA of the CDR3: TGCAGCGTTTTTGGACAGGGGGCCCACGAGCAGTACTTC.

The chain links TRBV14 to TRBJ2-5, with D possibly being TRBD2 (5 bases). Germline lookup yields CDR1 SGHDN and CDR2 FVKESK. V was trimmed by 3 bases and J by 1 base, leaving 9 bases between them. The CDR3 covers 14 residues. The CDR3 loop reads CASSQYRGQETQYF. CDR3 nucleotides: TGTGCCAGCAGCCAGTATCGGGGCCAAGAGACCCAGTACTTC.

The chain employs TRBV30 and TRBJ1-3; the match to TRBD1 covers 7 bases. The CDR3 spans 16 residues. CDR1 and CDR2 from the germline V gene are GTSNPN and SVGIG (reference sequence). V trimming: 0 bases; J trimming: 6 bases; junction bases outside the gene matches: 11. The CDR3 reads CAWSVRTGLNLNTIYF. For the CDR3, the DNA is TGTGCCTGGAGTGTACGGACAGGACTCAATTTAAACACCATATATTTT.

The rearrangement links TRBV2 to TRBJ1-1; D not certain. The CDR3 covers 14 residues. The germline gives CDR1 SNHLY, CDR2 FYNNEI. Trimming cost V 2 bases and J 0 bases, with 7 bases left between them. CDR3 coding DNA: TGTGCCAGCAGTGAACGGAGAGTGAACACTGAAGCTTTCTTT. Protein: CASSERRVNTEAFF.

This clone was seen ten or more times. The rearrangement joins TRBV4-1 to TRBJ1-2; D remains ambiguous. The germline V gene has CDR1 MGHRA and CDR2 YSYEKL. V dropped 0 bases and J dropped 5 bases, with 16 bases sitting between them. The CDR3 is made up of 16 amino acids. CDR3 in amino acids: CASSQDTRAPSYGYTF. Here the CDR3 DNA reads TGCGCCAGCAGCCAAGATACCCGAGCCCCCTCTTATGGCTACACCTTC.

The chain joins TRBV11-2 to TRBJ2-5; D gene unclear. This CDR3 region has 12 residues. V lost 3 bases to trimming and J lost 5 bases, with 7 bases between them. Germline V gene sequence: CDR1 SGHAT, CDR2 FQNNGV. The CDR3 DNA reads TGTGCCAGCAGCTTCAACGGGGAGACCCAGTACTTC. It is translated as CASSFNGETQYF.

This chain connects TRBV4-3 to TRBJ1-1, with D perhaps matching TRBD1 (5 bases). This CDR3 is 18 amino acids long. Germline V CDR1 and CDR2: LGHNA, YSLEER. V dropped 0 bases and J dropped 0 bases, with 17 bases sitting between them. CDR3 residues: CASSQDGRANNLNTEAFF. The CDR3 nucleotides read TGCGCCAGCAGCCAAGATGGCAGGGCGAACAATCTGAACACTGAAGCTTTCTTT.

The chain employs TRBV7-3 and TRBJ2-1; 8 positions agree with TRBD2. Per the germline V gene, CDR1 is SGHTA and CDR2 is FQGTGA. The J segment lost 9 bases and the V segment lost 5 bases, leaving 9 bases of the junction unmatched. The CDR3 totals 14 residues. CDR3 coding DNA: TGTGCCAGCAGCCTCATAGCGGGACGAAGTGAGCAGTTCTTC. Protein product: CASSLIAGRSEQFF. Using reference TRBV7-3 and TRBJ2-1 for the parts outside the CDR3, the full variable domain is GAGVSQTPSNKVTEKGKYVELRCDPISGHTALYWYRQSLGQGPEFLIYFQGTGAADDSGLPNDRFFAVRPEGSVSTLKIQRTERGDSAVYLCASSLIAGRSEQFFGPGTRLTVL.

The CDR3 coding sequence is TGTGCCAGCAGTCAATTCCAGGGTGGCGAGCAGTACTTC. Protein: CASSQFQGGEQYF. The gene calls are TRBV6-1 and TRBJ2-7; perhaps TRBD1 as D (5 bases). With 5 bases removed from V and 6 bases from J, the gap between germline ends came to 14 bases. In germline, CDR1 is MNHNS, CDR2 SASEGT. This CDR3 is built from 13 residues.

The V gene is TRBV19, the J gene TRBJ1-1; 12 nucleotides line up with TRBD1. Germline V gene lookup returns CDR1 LNHDA and CDR2 SQIVND (reference sequence). V shed 6 bases, J shed 1 base, and the junction held 3 bases outside the gene matches. The CDR3 totals 15 residues. CDR3: CASRGQGAGNTEAFF. CDR3 sequence (DNA): TGTGCCAGTAGGGGACAGGGGGCTGGGAACACTGAAGCTTTCTTT. The full variable domain, in which reference TRBV19 and TRBJ1-1 provide the parts outside the CDR3, is DGGITQSPKYLFRKEGQNVTLSCEQNLNHDAMYWYRQDPGQGLRLIYYSQIVNDFQKGDIAEGYSVSREKKESFPLTVTSAQKNPTAFYLCASRGQGAGNTEAFFGQGTRLTVV.

This clone is deemed medium-sized (0.01 to 0.1%). V and J are TRBV4-3 and TRBJ1-5; 12 bases match TRBD1. Germline V gene lookup returns CDR1 LGHNA and CDR2 YSLEER. The CDR3 is 16 amino acids. With 3 bases clipped from V and 8 bases from J, the junction kept 8 bases outside the gene matches. The CDR3 coding sequence is TGCGCCAGCAGCCAGGGGACAGGGGGCGTCGGTAAGCCCCAGCATTTT. It encodes CASSQGTGGVGKPQHF.

V is TRBV6-6 and J is TRBJ1-6; D unclear. The CDR3 covers 16 residues. Trimming pared 4 bases from V and 7 bases from J, leaving 17 bases between. Germline CDR1 reads MNHNY; CDR2 reads SVGAGI (reference sequence). The CDR3 protein is CASSWRERALNSPLHF. CDR3 nucleotides: TGTGCCAGCAGTTGGCGAGAGCGGGCCCTAAATTCACCCCTCCACTTT.

This clone came up once. The chain has TRBV4-1 and TRBJ2-1; 8 bases align to TRBD2. V gave up 1 base and J gave up 3 bases; unmatched junction bases: 8. CDR1 and CDR2 (germline): MGHRA, YSYEKL. This CDR3 contains 17 residues. Here the CDR3 DNA reads TGCGCCAGCAGCCAAGCCGCCCTAGCGGGTGACTACAATGAGCAGTTCTTC. Protein: CASSQAALAGDYNEQFF.

The V gene is TRBV9, the J gene TRBJ2-7; possible D gene TRBD1, 5 bases. Trimming took 0 bases from V and 4 from J, leaving 14 bases between them. The CDR3 is made up of 15 amino acids. In germline, CDR1 is SGDLS, CDR2 YYNGEE. The CDR3 sequence: CASSVGPGQGYEQYF. The CDR3 DNA sequence: TGTGCCAGCAGCGTAGGGCCAGGGCAAGGGTACGAGCAGTACTTC.

The chain recombines TRBV29-1 with TRBJ2-5; D ambiguous. The germline V gene encodes CDR1 SQVTM and CDR2 ANQGSEA. The V and J ends lost 1 base and 5 bases respectively, with 11 bases between them. The CDR3 is 13 residues long. The CDR3: CSVEGAPWETQYF. CDR3 nucleotide sequence: TGCAGCGTTGAAGGGGCTCCTTGGGAGACCCAGTACTTC.

V and J are TRBV12-5 and TRBJ2-7, with 7 nucleotides matching TRBD1. This CDR3 comprises 14 residues. V trimming: 6 bases; J trimming: 1 base; junction bases outside the gene matches: 6. Germline V CDR1 and CDR2: LGHNT, FRNRAP. The CDR3 coding sequence is TGTGCTAGTGGCGGGACAGCAAGGTCCTACGAGCAGTACTTC. Protein sequence: CASGGTARSYEQYF. The entire variable domain, with the rest obtained from reference TRBV12-5 and TRBJ2-7, is as follows: DARVTQTPRHKVTEMGQEVTMRCQPILGHNTVFWYRQTMMQGLELLAYFRNRAPLDDSGMPKDRFSAEMPDATLATLKIQPSEPRDSAVYFCASGGTARSYEQYFGPGTRLTVT.

The CDR3 bases are TGTGCCAGCAGGTCTCAGGGGGCCCTAGGTGGCTACACCTTC. Amino acids: CASRSQGALGGYTF. V gene TRBV6-5 combines with J gene TRBJ1-2; 8 bases match TRBD1. This CDR3 spans 14 amino acids. Trimming cost V 6 bases and J 7 bases; bases outside gene matches: 10. CDR1 is MNHEY and CDR2 is SVGAGI in the germline V gene.

V gene TRBV4-3 combines with J gene TRBJ1-3; no firm D call. Germline V CDR1 and CDR2: LGHNA, YSLEER. This CDR3 region has 16 residues. Trimming took 0 bases from V and 2 from J, leaving 11 bases between them. The CDR3 nucleotides read TGCGCCAGCAGCCAAGACCGGGAGGGCCCTGGAAACACCATATATTTT. Protein sequence: CASSQDREGPGNTIYF.

The chain recombines TRBV7-9 with TRBJ2-3; perhaps TRBD2 as D (5 bases). The CDR3 runs to 15 residues. From germline, CDR1 is SEHNR and CDR2 FQNEAQ (reference sequence). Trimming took 5 bases from V and 4 from J, leaving 16 bases between them. The CDR3 region has the DNA TGTGCCAGCAGCCGTAGCGACTACCTCCCAGATACGCAGTATTTT. This codes for CASSRSDYLPDTQYF. Drawing the rest from reference TRBV7-9 and TRBJ2-3, the complete variable domain is DTGVSQNPRHKITKRGQNVTFRCDPISEHNRLYWYRQTLGQGPEFLTYFQNEAQLEKSRLLSDRFSAERPKGSFSTLEIQRTEQGDSAMYLCASSRSDYLPDTQYFGPGTRLTVL.

The chain recombines TRBV5-4 with TRBJ2-5, with D perhaps matching TRBD2 (6 bases). V was pared by 2 bases and J by 5 bases, with 16 bases between. The CDR3 is 15 residues long. CDR1 and CDR2 from the germline V gene are SGHNT and YYREEE (reference sequence). CDR3 DNA sequence: TGTGCCAGCAGCTTCGTAATGGGGGGAGTGGAGACCCAGTACTTC. Encoded protein: CASSFVMGGVETQYF.

CDR3 sequence reads: CASSFYRGSTDTQYF. For the CDR3, the DNA is TGTGCCAGCAGCTTTTACAGGGGAAGCACAGATACGCAGTATTTT. The V and J genes are TRBV7-9 and TRBJ2-3; 7 bases line up with TRBD1. CDR1 SEHNR and CDR2 FQNEAQ come from the germline V gene (reference sequence). J lost 0 bases, V lost 3 bases, and 3 bases had no gene match. The CDR3 consists of 15 residues.

This chain links TRBV5-6 with TRBJ2-7, with D perhaps matching TRBD2 (5 bases). With 0 bases removed from V and 5 bases from J, the gap between germline ends came to 9 bases. Per the germline V gene, CDR1 is SGHDT and CDR2 is YYEEEE. This CDR3 is 13 amino acids long. Here the CDR3 DNA reads TGTGCCAGCAGCTTGGGGGGTAGCGACGAGCAGTACTTC. It encodes CASSLGGSDEQYF.

The chain uses TRBV6-4 and TRBJ1-5; D not resolved. V lost 2 bases to trimming and J lost 3 bases, with 8 bases between them. This CDR3 is 14 amino acids long. Germline V CDR1 and CDR2: MRHNA, SNTAGT. CDR3 bases: TGTGCCAGCAGTGACGAGGGATTCAATCAGCCCCAGCATTTT. It specifies CASSDEGFNQPQHF.

V and J are TRBV5-6 and TRBJ1-2; D possibly corresponds to TRBD1 (5 bases). Germline V gene data show CDR1 as SGHDT and CDR2 as YYEEEE. The CDR3 totals 14 residues. Trimming left V 0 bases short and J 2 bases short, with 8 bases between. Here the CDR3 reads CASSLARANYGYTF. The DNA of the CDR3 is TGTGCCAGCAGCTTGGCCAGGGCAAACTATGGCTACACCTTC.

This clone has just a few counts. The gene calls are TRBV11-2 and TRBJ2-1; 7 bases are shared with TRBD2. This CDR3 has 15 amino acids. Germline V gene sequence: CDR1 SGHAT, CDR2 FQNNGV. Trimming removed 5 bases from V and 15 bases from J; junction bases left unmatched: 19. In DNA form, the CDR3 reads TGTGCCAGCAGCCCAGATCCTGGGACTAAAGTCCCCCGGTTCTTC. This translates into CASSPDPGTKVPRFF.